This TCR beta chain was identified during a study of blood T cell repertoires in COVID-19. Per the germline V gene, CDR1 is SGDLS and CDR2 is YYNGEE. V was pared by 3 bases and J by 6 bases, with 13 bases between. The CDR3 has 14 amino acids. As originally analysed: Reference gene primer amplification gave estimated nucleated cell counts. Produced via immunoSEQ multiplex PCR; TCRdb's table is partial and in-frame only. V and J calls plus clone size are reproduced from that table; the DNA served to infer D and trimming. The top ten clones hold 2.5% to 3.5% of a sample with some 400,000 clones, around 84% of them seen once.

Sequences were obtained from peripheral blood. The sequence came from a human donor in a cohort sampled during active COVID-19. The gene calls are TRBV9 and TRBJ2-1, with a tentative D call TRBD1 (6 bases). The CDR3: CASSDRTGFNEQFF. CDR3 nucleotides: TGTGCCAGCAGCGACCGTACAGGGTTCAATGAGCAGTTCTTC. Full variable domain (missing parts from reference TRBV9 and TRBJ2-1): DSGVTQTPKHLITATGQRVTLRCSPRSGDLSVYWYQQSLDQGLQFLIQYYNGEERAKGNILERFSAQQFPDLHSELNLSSLELGDSALYFCASSDRTGFNEQFFGPGTRLTVL.